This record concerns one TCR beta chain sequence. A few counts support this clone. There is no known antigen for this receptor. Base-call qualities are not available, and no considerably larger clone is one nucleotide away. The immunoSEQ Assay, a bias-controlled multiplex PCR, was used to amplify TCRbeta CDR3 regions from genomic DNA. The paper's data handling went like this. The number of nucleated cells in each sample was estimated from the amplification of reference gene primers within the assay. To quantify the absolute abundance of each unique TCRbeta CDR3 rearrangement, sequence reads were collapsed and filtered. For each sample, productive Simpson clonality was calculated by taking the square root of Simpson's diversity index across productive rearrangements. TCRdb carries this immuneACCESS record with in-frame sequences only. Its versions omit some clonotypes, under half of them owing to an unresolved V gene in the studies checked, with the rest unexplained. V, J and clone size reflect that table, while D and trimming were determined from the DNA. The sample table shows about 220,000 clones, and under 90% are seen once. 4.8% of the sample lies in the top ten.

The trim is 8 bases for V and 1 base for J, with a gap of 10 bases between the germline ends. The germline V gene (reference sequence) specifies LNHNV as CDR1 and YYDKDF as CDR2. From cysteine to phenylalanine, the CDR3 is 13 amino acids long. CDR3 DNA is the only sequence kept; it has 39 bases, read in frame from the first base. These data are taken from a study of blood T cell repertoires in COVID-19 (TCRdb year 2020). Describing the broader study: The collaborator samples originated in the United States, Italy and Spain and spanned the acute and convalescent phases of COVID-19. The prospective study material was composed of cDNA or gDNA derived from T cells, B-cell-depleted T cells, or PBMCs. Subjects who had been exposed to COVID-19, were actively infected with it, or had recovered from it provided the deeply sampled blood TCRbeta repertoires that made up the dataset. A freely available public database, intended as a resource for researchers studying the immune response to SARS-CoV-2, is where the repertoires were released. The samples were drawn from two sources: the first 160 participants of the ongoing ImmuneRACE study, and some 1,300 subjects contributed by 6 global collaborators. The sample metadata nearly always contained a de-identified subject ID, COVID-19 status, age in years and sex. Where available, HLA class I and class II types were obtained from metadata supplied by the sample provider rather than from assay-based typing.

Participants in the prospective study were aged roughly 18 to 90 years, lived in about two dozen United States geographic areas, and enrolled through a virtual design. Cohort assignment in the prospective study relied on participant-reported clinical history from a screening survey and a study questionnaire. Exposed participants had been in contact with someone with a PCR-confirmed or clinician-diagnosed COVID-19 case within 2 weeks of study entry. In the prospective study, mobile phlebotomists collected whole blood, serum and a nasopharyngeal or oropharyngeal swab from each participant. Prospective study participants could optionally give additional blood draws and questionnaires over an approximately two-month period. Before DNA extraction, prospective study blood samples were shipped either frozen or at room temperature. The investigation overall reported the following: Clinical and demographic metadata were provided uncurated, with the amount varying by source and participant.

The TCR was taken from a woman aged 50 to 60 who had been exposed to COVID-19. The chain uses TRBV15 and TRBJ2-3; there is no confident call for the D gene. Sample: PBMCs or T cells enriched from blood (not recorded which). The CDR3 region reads CATGLGGTDTQYF. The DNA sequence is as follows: TGTGCCACCGGGCTGGGCGGCACAGATACGCAGTATTTT.